This TCR beta chain was recorded in a study of spatial heterogeneity in lung cancer (dated by TCRdb to between 2018 and 2020). Study-wide context: More beta-chain than alpha-chain transcripts were consistently detected, likely reflecting higher beta-chain transcript abundance. In the raw uncorrected reads, each unique combination of TCR and UMI appeared on average more than ten times. TCR alpha and beta repertoires were quantitatively compared across multiple tumor regions, matched nontumor lung and blood in non-small cell lung cancer. TCR repertoire features were related to nonsynonymous mutation counts determined by whole-exome sequencing of tumor tissue. At surgery, both alpha and beta chains were TCR-sequenced in more than 200 tumor regions, 63 to 80 matched nontumor lung samples and a few dozen PBMC samples. The full study reports these points: Additional single-cell paired TCR alpha and beta sequencing was considered necessary to confirm, at a functional level, the hypothesis that regional TCRs recognize regional mutations. Ubiquitous expanded tumor TCRs were detected in blood more often at tumor resection than at routine follow-up.

As a fraction of the sample, this clonotype is medium-sized (0.01 to 0.1%). The specificity of this receptor is unknown. No quality values exist for individual bases; no much larger clone is one base distant. This sample's time point label indicates: sample taken at primary tumor resection. For TCR sequencing, whole RNA was extracted from tumor and nontumor lung tissue, or from cryopreserved PBMC samples, and no cell sorting was done. Donors were some 67 patients with early-stage, untreated non-small cell lung cancer from the lung TRACERx cohort. A patient was chosen for TCR sequencing only when enough RNA was available from at least two tumor regions. Preparation of the library involved 5' RACE. Sequencing took place on a NextSeq 500. In the TCR library protocol, a unique molecular identifier was attached to each TCR cDNA molecule so that PCR and sequencing errors could be corrected. As for the authors' bioinformatics: TCR identification, UMI-based error correction and CDR3 extraction were all carried out with Decombinator tools. TCRs above a frequency of 2 per 1,000, corresponding to the top 1% of the tumor frequency distribution, were defined as expanded. Renyi diversity was calculated using the R vegan package after each repertoire was subsampled 100 times to 5,000 TCRs. CDR3 similarity networks were constructed using string-kernel similarity of amino acid triplets, with links drawn between CDR3s whose pairwise similarity was above 0.82. The public sequencing data were trimmed at Q25 with fastp and processed into clonotypes with MiXCR by TCRdb, which kept only in-frame beta chains. Rows matching on CDR3 protein sequence are summarized as one entry with the most common DNA and genes. The V and J calls, along with clone size, are taken from TCRdb and not from the paper's own processing. Across this sample there are about 22,000 distinct CDR3 sequences, with 4.6% seen only once. About 32% of the sample is taken by the ten largest.

The sequence derives from a male donor with early-stage non-small cell lung cancer. The sequenced sample was PBMCs, obtained at surgery.

Read as DNA, the sequence is TGTGCCAGCAGCTTCCTGCAGGGGGCAGCCCACAATGAGCAGTTCTTC. It encodes CASSFLQGAAHNEQFF. The sequence joins TRBV5-4 to TRBJ2-1; 8 junctional bases match TRBD1. The CDR3 runs 16 residues from the cysteine to the phenylalanine. Just CDR3 DNA is preserved here, 48 bases in frame from base 1. For CDR1 and CDR2, the germline V gene (reference sequence) lists SGHNT and YYREEE. V trim: 2 bases; J trim: 5 bases; unmatched bases: 9.